The TCR beta chain under discussion was sequenced for a study of CD8 T cells in Susac syndrome. Germline CDR1 is LNHDA and CDR2 is SQIVND (reference sequence). Deletions cut 7 bases from V and 5 bases from J, with 14 bases between. CDR3 size: 13 residues. Random hexamers were used to reverse transcribe 0.5 to 1 ug of RNA. TCRdb reanalysed the immunoSEQ multiplex PCR reads using MiXCR and keeps one entry per CDR3 protein. The sample records 85,000 to 90,000 distinct CDR3 sequences, 90% to 95% being singletons. Sequenced: CD8+ T cells from PBMCs. The sequence came from a human donor in good health. The V and J genes are TRBV19 and TRBJ1-1; D might be TRBD1 (5 bases). The CDR3 is CASTLAGRTEAFF. The CDR3 DNA reads as TGTGCCAGTACATTGGCAGGGAGGACTGAAGCTTTCTTT.